A selection of T cell receptor beta chains follows, all from one sample in a study of identical twins. Each CDR3 protein gets one entry after TCRdb re-called the 5' RACE reads with MiXCR. The table shows about 460,000 distinct CDR3 sequences, with 12% to 15% occurring only once. These data were also filed under a second study, of yellow fever vaccine responses in identical twins.

The sample taken for sequencing was CD4+ T cells sorted from blood. These receptors came from a woman younger than 30 in good health. The CDR3 runs from the conserved cysteine through the conserved F or W. D genes are given only for firm matches. Clone size is shown for a subset of rows, as once, few, many or a class of expanded clone.

j_call clone_size d_call v_call cdr3_aa cdr3_nt
TRBJ2-5 few NA TRBV28 CASNRDRGKETQYF TGTGCCAGCAACAGGGACCGCGGCAAAGAGACCCAGTACTTC
TRBJ2-2 NA TRBD1 TRBV7-2 CASSAGQGAWTGELFF TGTGCCAGCAGCGCCGGACAGGGGGCTTGGACCGGGGAGCTGTTTTTT
TRBJ2-1 NA TRBD2 TRBV20-1 CSARDGTSGVYNEQFF TGCAGTGCTAGAGATGGGACTAGCGGGGTCTACAATGAGCAGTTCTTC
TRBJ2-5 NA NA TRBV6-5 CASGRSKETQYF TGTGCCAGCGGGAGGTCGAAAGAGACCCAGTACTTC
TRBJ1-1 few NA TRBV3-1 CASSQAGSISEAFF TGTGCCAGCAGCCAAGCGGGGTCCATCTCTGAAGCTTTCTTT
TRBJ1-2 NA NA TRBV5-5 CASSLALADPYGYTF TGTGCCAGCAGCTTGGCTTTGGCAGATCCCTATGGCTACACCTTC
TRBJ2-3 few NA TRBV2 CASSWDLNDTQYF TGTGCCAGCAGTTGGGACCTCAATGATACGCAGTATTTT
TRBJ2-1 NA NA TRBV12-3/TRBV12-4 CARSSLYRKIGALNNEQFF TGTGCCCGCAGTTCCCTATACCGCAAGATAGGGGCGCTTAACAATGAGCAGTTCTTC
TRBJ2-3 few TRBD2 TRBV4-3 CASSQDRASGRLTDTQYF TGCGCCAGCAGCCAAGACCGGGCTAGCGGGAGGTTGACAGATACGCAGTATTTT
TRBJ2-7 few NA TRBV7-2 CASSFPGASYEQYF TGTGCCAGCAGCTTCCCGGGCGCCTCCTACGAGCAGTACTTC
TRBJ2-5 many TRBD2 TRBV10-3 CAISEVAGQETQYF TGTGCCATCAGTGAAGTAGCGGGACAAGAGACCCAGTACTTC
TRBJ2-7 few NA TRBV7-6 CASSLGTDETDEQYF TGTGCCAGCAGCTTAGGGACGGATGAAACCGACGAGCAGTACTTC
TRBJ2-1 many NA TRBV12-3/TRBV12-4 CASSSRLVKGNEQFF TGTGCCAGCAGCTCTCGACTAGTTAAAGGCAATGAGCAGTTCTTC
TRBJ2-5 NA NA TRBV20-1 CSANRGKLTGLETQYF TGCAGTGCCAACCGGGGGAAGTTGACAGGGTTGGAGACCCAGTACTTC
TRBJ2-2 few NA TRBV4-1 CASSQDRLPGELFF TGCGCCAGCAGCCAAGATCGTCTTCCCGGGGAGCTGTTTTTT
TRBJ2-1 few TRBD2 TRBV9 CASSVRGLAGVNEQFF TGTGCCAGCAGCGTAAGGGGACTAGCGGGGGTCAATGAGCAGTTCTTC